The 13 T cell receptor beta chains given below trace back to one sample, sequenced in a study of OX40 agonist ivuxolimab in advanced cancers. The method was immunoSEQ multiplex PCR; TCRdb's version includes in-frame clones alone and lacks a portion of them. The repertoire holds 25,000 to 30,000 clones, with 70% to 85% as singletons. The sample was CD4+ or CD8+ T cells sorted from blood, taken in a trial of the OX40 agonist ivuxolimab. These receptor sequences come from an adult with an advanced solid tumor such as melanoma, head and neck, liver or kidney cancer.

The genes are TRBV7-8 and TRBJ2-2; 15 bases match TRBD2. The CDR3 runs 19 residues. CDR1 SGHVS and CDR2 FQNEAQ come from the germline V gene. The trim removed 0 bases at V and 4 bases at J, leaving 6 bases unmatched. CDR3 loop: CASSLARTSGRAGTGELFF. Written as DNA, the CDR3 is TGTGCCAGCAGCTTAGCGCGGACTAGCGGGAGGGCCGGCACCGGGGAGCTGTTTTTT.

This chain links TRBV6-1 with TRBJ1-5; D unclear. CDR3 length equals 12 residues. Germline assignment: CDR1 MNHNS and CDR2 SASEGT. Trimming removed 4 bases at V and 6 bases at J, with 7 bases between. Here the CDR3 DNA reads TGTGCCAGCAGTGGACGAGGTCAGCCCCAGCATTTT. This translates into CASSGRGQPQHF.

This clone was picked up a small number of times. This chain links TRBV11-1 with TRBJ2-1; D gene unclear. The CDR3 loop spans 13 amino acids. Germline assignment: CDR1 SGHAT and CDR2 FQDESV (reference sequence). Trimming pared 2 bases from V and 3 bases from J, leaving 5 bases between. CDR3 loop: CASSLWGYNEQFF. CDR3 DNA sequence: TGTGCCAGCAGCTTATGGGGCTACAATGAGCAGTTCTTC.

The V gene is TRBV18, the J gene TRBJ2-3; D is uncertain. V lost 5 bases and J 3 bases, leaving 9 bases between the germline ends. The CDR3 is made up of 13 amino acids. Per the germline V gene, CDR1 is KGHSH and CDR2 is LQKENI. CDR3 amino acids: CASSETRTDTQYF. The CDR3 coding sequence is TGTGCCAGCTCAGAGACCCGGACAGATACGCAGTATTTT. The full variable domain, rest sourced from reference TRBV18 and TRBJ2-3, is NAGVMQNPRHLVRRRGQEARLRCSPMKGHSHVYWYRQLPEEGLKFMVYLQKENIIDESGMPKERFSAEFPKEGPSILRIQQVVRGDSAAYFCASSETRTDTQYFGPGTRLTVL.

In nucleotides, the CDR3 is TGCGCCAGCAGCCCGGGACTTTTCTCCTACAATGAGCAGTTCTTC. Its protein product is CASSPGLFSYNEQFF. This sequence joins TRBV5-1 and TRBJ2-1, with D perhaps matching TRBD2 (6 bases). Germline assignment: CDR1 SGHRS and CDR2 YFSETQ. Trimming removed 4 bases at V and 0 bases at J, with 11 bases between. The CDR3 sequence is 15 residues long.

The chain is built from TRBV4-1 and TRBJ2-2, with D perhaps matching TRBD2 (6 bases). CDR1 is MGHRA and CDR2 is YSYEKL in the germline V gene. The V and J ends lost 1 base and 2 bases respectively, with 14 bases between them. This CDR3 comprises 17 residues. DNA of the CDR3: TGCGCCAGCAGCCAAGGTTACCTAGCGCCAAACACCGGGGAGCTGTTTTTT. It yields the protein CASSQGYLAPNTGELFF.

The V and J genes are TRBV11-2 and TRBJ2-2, with 8 bases identical to TRBD1. The junction had 12 bases not matched to a gene; V was cut back by 7 bases and J by 5 bases. Germline loops: CDR1 SGHAT, CDR2 FQNNGV. This CDR3 region has 16 residues. The DNA for the CDR3 is TGTGCCAGCACCAAAAGGGAGACAGGGGTAACCGGGGAGCTGTTTTTT. As protein: CASTKRETGVTGELFF.

The chain links TRBV5-6 to TRBJ2-1; D unclear. V was clipped by 0 bases and J by 1 base, with 8 bases between them. The CDR3 covers 15 residues. Germline V CDR1 and CDR2: SGHDT, YYEEEE. DNA for the CDR3: TGTGCCAGCAGCTTGGCGGCGGATTCCTACAATGAGCAGTTCTTC. Translated, it gives CASSLAADSYNEQFF.

This rearrangement joins TRBV5-1 to TRBJ1-1; D is unclear. In germline, CDR1 is SGHRS, CDR2 YFSETQ. This CDR3 has 14 residues. Trimming pared 4 bases from V and 4 bases from J, leaving 14 bases between. CDR3 protein: CASSLEGLVTEAFF. CDR3 in DNA: TGCGCCAGCAGCCTTGAGGGCCTAGTCACTGAAGCTTTCTTT.

This chain joins TRBV7-3 and TRBJ2-3; the match to TRBD2 covers 11 bases. Trimming cost V 4 bases and J 6 bases; bases outside gene matches: 3. Germline V gene lookup returns CDR1 SGHTA and CDR2 FQGTGA. The CDR3 runs to 14 residues. Here the CDR3 reads CASSSSGGPDTQYF. CDR3 sequence (DNA): TGTGCCAGCAGCTCTAGCGGGGGGCCTGATACGCAGTATTTT.

This clone was observed a single time. The chain recombines TRBV19 with TRBJ2-1; D remains ambiguous. The CDR3 runs to 15 residues. Per germline, CDR1 LNHDA and CDR2 SQIVND (reference sequence). Trimming cost V 5 bases and J 3 bases, with 14 bases left between them. The CDR3: CASSPLPVDYNEQFF. The CDR3 coding sequence is TGTGCCAGTAGTCCCCTGCCGGTAGACTACAATGAGCAGTTCTTC.

DNA of the CDR3: TGCAGCGCCCTGCGGGGCGAGCAGTTCTTC. Its protein is CSALRGEQFF. The chain joins TRBV29-1 to TRBJ2-1; D perhaps matches TRBD2 (6 bases). This CDR3 contains 10 residues. Trimming took off 7 bases at V and 10 bases at J, with 11 bases between the two ends. Germline V lookup: CDR1 SQVTM, CDR2 ANQGSEA.

J is TRBJ2-1 and V is TRBV7-8; 8 bases agree with TRBD2. Germline assignment: CDR1 SGHVS and CDR2 FQNEAQ. This CDR3 comprises 18 residues. V lost 5 bases to trimming and J lost 0 bases; unmatched junction nucleotides: 12. The CDR3 DNA reads TGTGCCAGCAGCACGCCCGCTGAGCGGGGGAGCTCCTACAATGAGCAGTTCTTC. Its translation is CASSTPAERGSSYNEQFF.